This T cell receptor (beta chain) was documented in a study of T-cell reconstitution after alpha-beta-depleted transplantation in children. V was clipped by 8 bases and J by 3 bases; unmatched bases: 8. Germline CDR1 and CDR2: MNHEY and SMNVEV (reference sequence). The CDR3 runs to 14 residues. This clonotype was picked up a small number of times. A library of TCRbeta sequences, prepared with unique molecular identifiers, was generated. TCRdb fed the PCR reads into MiXCR, producing one record per CDR3 protein. The data hold 250,000 to 400,000 distinct CDR3 sequences, with about a quarter observed a single time.

This specimen consisted of PBMCs, mostly from graft donor cells, obtained 180 days after TCRalphabeta/CD19-depleted stem cell transplant. The sequence derives from a male patient between 5 and 17 years old who had a stem cell transplant for acute lymphoblastic leukemia, so the T cells may come from the graft donor. The chain recombines TRBV27 with TRBJ2-5; TRBD1 aligns across 8 bases. CDR3 in amino acids: CASGLDRVKETQYF. In DNA, the CDR3 is TGTGCCAGCGGGCTGGACAGGGTTAAAGAGACCCAGTACTTC.